The 27 T cell receptor beta chains in this list originate from one sample, sequenced in a study of early T cells in non-severe SARS-CoV-2 infection. Using its own MiXCR run on the 5' RACE reads, TCRdb lists one record per CDR3 protein. The sample carries about 33,000 distinct CDR3 sequences, around 4.6% recorded once. Sequenced: whole blood. The receptors come from an adult who was a healthcare worker with PCR-confirmed SARS-CoV-2 infection or an uninfected control (not recorded which).

The sample holds many counts of this clonotype. The chain employs TRBV27 and TRBJ1-1; a possible D gene is TRBD1 (6 bases). This CDR3 region has 14 residues. Trimming left V 3 bases short and J 4 bases short, with 12 bases between. Germline-derived CDR1 and CDR2 are MNHEY and SMNVEV (reference sequence). The DNA of the CDR3 is TGTGCCAGCAGTTTTTGGGGGCAGGGCACTGAAGCTTTCTTT. The encoded protein is CASSFWGQGTEAFF.

This clonotype was seen many times. The chain combines TRBV5-5 with TRBJ1-4, with a possible D match to TRBD1 (5 bases). The CDR3 is made up of 14 amino acids. V was shortened by 3 bases and J by 8 bases, with 14 bases between the two germline ends. Germline V gene data show CDR1 as SGHKS and CDR2 as YYEKEE (reference sequence). CDR3 nucleotide sequence: TGTGCCAGCAGCTGGGGAGGAGGGGAGGAAAAACTGTTTTTT. This translates into CASSWGGGEEKLFF.

This clonotype was seen many times. V gene TRBV27 combines with J gene TRBJ1-5; unclear D gene. V lost 6 bases to trimming and J lost 3 bases, with 6 bases between them. Per germline, CDR1 MNHEY and CDR2 SMNVEV (reference sequence). The CDR3 runs to 12 residues. The CDR3 spells CASRQNNQPQHF. The CDR3 nucleotides read TGTGCCAGCAGGCAGAACAATCAGCCCCAGCATTTT.

This clonotype was counted at least ten times. One end of the junction is discordant with germline, which a read error may explain. The chain carries TRBV7-8 and TRBJ1-1, with D unclear. The CDR3 runs 11 residues. From germline, CDR1 is SGHVS and CDR2 FQNEAQ. The CDR3 DNA sequence: TGTGCCAGCAGCTTAGGTTCAAGGACCCTATTT. Protein: CASSLGSRTLF.

This clonotype was observed a few times. CDR3 coding DNA: TGTGCCAGCAGCCGAGTTCCCGGGACAAATGAAAAACTGTTTTTT. Encoded protein: CASSRVPGTNEKLFF. V usage is TRBV3-1 and J usage is TRBJ1-4; tentative D call: TRBD1 (6 bases). Per the germline V gene, CDR1 is LGHDT and CDR2 is YNNKEL (reference sequence). The CDR3 has 15 amino acids. V lost 4 bases, J lost 5 bases, and 14 bases lay in between. Together with reference TRBV3-1 and TRBJ1-4, the CDR3 gives the full variable domain: DTAVSQTPKYLVTQMGNDKSIKCEQNLGHDTMYWYKQDSKKFLKIMFSYNNKELIINETVPNRFSPKSPDKAHLNLHINSLELGDSAVYFCASSRVPGTNEKLFFGSGTQLSVL.

This clonotype was observed at least ten times. This sequence joins TRBV19 and TRBJ1-2; 8 nucleotides align to TRBD1. This CDR3 contains 15 residues. V shed 6 bases, J shed 2 bases, and the junction held 8 bases outside the gene matches. CDR1 and CDR2 from the germline V gene are LNHDA and SQIVND (reference sequence). The chain's CDR3 is CASSQQTGVNYGYTF. CDR3 in DNA: TGTGCCAGTAGCCAACAGACAGGGGTGAACTATGGCTACACCTTC.

V and J are TRBV7-2 and TRBJ1-6, with 7 bases fitting TRBD1. Germline CDR1 and CDR2: SGHTA and FQGNSA. There are 14 residues in the CDR3. The ends lost 4 bases at V and 7 bases at J; junction bases unmatched: 4. CDR3 bases: TGTGCCAGCAGCTCACAGGGGAGGAATTCACCCCTCCACTTT. This codes for CASSSQGRNSPLHF.

This clonotype has ten or more counts. The chain has TRBV4-3 and TRBJ1-2, with 7 bases that match TRBD1. The trim removed 0 bases at V and 4 bases at J, leaving 5 bases unmatched. CDR1 and CDR2 from the germline V gene are LGHNA and YSLEER. This CDR3 has 15 residues. As DNA, the CDR3 is TGCGCCAGCAGCCAAGATGGGACAGCAACCTATGGCTACACCTTC. Translating it yields CASSQDGTATYGYTF.

In its sample, this clonotype was seen a few times. The V gene is TRBV12-3 or TRBV12-4, the J gene TRBJ2-7; 10 bases agree with TRBD2. This CDR3 has 15 residues. J lost 1 base, V lost 4 bases, and 4 bases had no gene match. The CDR3: CASSSTLAGSYEQYF. CDR3 nucleotide sequence: TGTGCCAGCAGTTCTACACTAGCGGGGTCCTACGAGCAGTACTTC.

In this sample, this clonotype turned up many times. The chain couples TRBV24-1 to TRBJ2-3; 7 nucleotides align to TRBD1. V lost 2 bases to trimming and J lost 0 bases; unmatched junction nucleotides: 7. Germline V gives CDR1 KGHDR, CDR2 SFDVKD. The CDR3 runs 17 residues. CDR3 loop: CATSDWGTATSTDTQYF. The CDR3, as DNA: TGTGCCACCAGTGATTGGGGGACAGCTACTAGCACAGATACGCAGTATTTT.

This clonotype occurred many times. CDR3 sequence: CSAPTRAQETQYF. The CDR3 nucleotides are TGCAGTGCTCCGACTAGGGCTCAAGAGACCCAGTACTTC. This sequence joins TRBV20-1 and TRBJ2-5, with a tentative D call TRBD2 (6 bases). The CDR3 contains 13 residues. The V end was cut by 5 bases, the J end by 2 bases, with 12 bases between. Germline loops: CDR1 DFQATT, CDR2 SNEGSKA (reference sequence).

This clonotype was detected ten times or more. This sequence joins TRBV7-8 and TRBJ1-6; D possibly corresponds to TRBD1 (5 bases). The germline gives CDR1 SGHVS, CDR2 FQNEAQ. This CDR3 is 17 amino acids long. The germline V and J ends were trimmed by 0 bases and 5 bases, with 14 bases remaining between them. Here the CDR3 DNA reads TGTGCCAGCAGCTTAGCGGTGGGCAGGGTCAATAATTCACCCCTCCACTTT. Translation gives CASSLAVGRVNNSPLHF.

In its sample, this clonotype was seen many times. J is TRBJ1-5 and V is TRBV19; D uncertain. Trimming removed 7 bases at V and 6 bases at J, with 22 bases between. This CDR3 comprises 16 residues. Germline CDR1 is LNHDA and CDR2 is SQIVND (reference sequence). CDR3 DNA: TGTGCCAGTACCCCTTCGCGCGGGCGTGGAGCTCAGCCCCAGCATTTT. Translated: CASTPSRGRGAQPQHF.

This clonotype was seen repeatedly, ten times or more. This sequence joins TRBV27 and TRBJ1-1; 7 bases are shared with TRBD1. This CDR3 contains 15 residues. The ends lost 5 bases at V and 4 bases at J; junction bases unmatched: 10. Germline CDR1 and CDR2: MNHEY and SMNVEV (reference sequence). This CDR3 reads CASSHRGPGGTEAFF. The CDR3 region has the DNA TGTGCCAGCAGTCATAGGGGCCCAGGGGGCACTGAAGCTTTCTTT.

The chain recombines TRBV28 with TRBJ2-7; 10 nucleotides line up with TRBD1. The CDR3 extends over 16 amino acids. Germline CDR1 reads MDHEN; CDR2 reads SYDVKM. J lost 7 bases, V lost 4 bases, and 13 bases had no gene match. The DNA of the CDR3 is TGTGCCAGCAGTTACGGCGACAGGGGGCATGGGGAAGAGCAGTACTTC. Encoded protein: CASSYGDRGHGEEQYF. Combining the CDR3 with reference TRBV28 and TRBJ2-7 gives the whole variable domain DVKVTQSSRYLVKRTGEKVFLECVQDMDHENMFWYRQDPGLGLRLIYFSYDVKMKEKGDIPEGYSVSREKKERFSLILESASTNQTSMYLCASSYGDRGHGEEQYFGPGTRLTVT.

Many counts were recorded for this clonotype. The V call is TRBV7-6, the J call TRBJ2-3; D remains unclear. V was clipped by 6 bases and J by 3 bases, with 13 bases between them. The germline V gene has CDR1 SGHVS and CDR2 FNYEAQ. The CDR3 extends over 14 amino acids. CDR3 residues: CASRPRFGTDTQYF. The CDR3 coding sequence is TGTGCCAGCAGGCCCCGGTTCGGGACAGATACGCAGTATTTT.

This chain connects TRBV5-6 to TRBJ2-3; D perhaps matches TRBD2 (7 bases). The ends were cut back, 4 bases at V and 6 bases at J, with 21 bases in the middle. The CDR3 has 16 amino acids. Germline CDR1 SGHDT, CDR2 YYEEEE. The CDR3 region is CASSRRTRGGFDTQYF. CDR3 bases: TGTGCCAGCAGCCGACGGACTAGAGGGGGGTTTGATACGCAGTATTTT.

This clonotype was counted ten times or more. The chain links TRBV5-1 to TRBJ1-6; no firm D call. The CDR3 contains 17 residues. Trimming took 3 bases from V and 0 from J, leaving 13 bases between them. The germline V gene has CDR1 SGHRS and CDR2 YFSETQ. The CDR3 DNA reads as TGCGCCAGCAGCTACATCGACTCGAGCTCCTATAATTCACCCCTCCACTTT. Translation gives CASSYIDSSSYNSPLHF. Full variable domain (missing parts from reference TRBV5-1 and TRBJ1-6): KAGVTQTPRYLIKTRGQQVTLSCSPISGHRSVSWYQQTPGQGLQFLFEYFSETQRNKGNFPGRFSGRQFSNSRSEMNVSTLELGDSALYLCASSYIDSSSYNSPLHFGNGTRLTVT.

This clonotype appeared many times. The CDR3 coding sequence is TGCAGCGTTGATTTTCAAGCGGGGGGGCGCAATGAGCAGTTCTTC. Translating gives CSVDFQAGGRNEQFF. V is TRBV29-1 and J is TRBJ2-1; 10 bases map to TRBD2. The CDR3 spans 15 residues. Germline CDR1 and CDR2: SQVTM and ANQGSEA. The J segment lost 6 bases and the V segment lost 3 bases, leaving 8 bases of the junction unmatched.

This clonotype was found many times. The chain recombines TRBV2 with TRBJ2-5; D perhaps matches TRBD1 (5 bases). The V gene lost 10 bases and the J gene lost 1 base, with 16 bases spanning the gap. The CDR3 sequence is 14 residues long. Germline V gene lookup returns CDR1 SNHLY and CDR2 FYNNEI. In DNA, the CDR3 is TGTGCCACAGCATGGGAACAGGCCCAAGAGACCCAGTACTTC. Protein sequence: CATAWEQAQETQYF.

This clonotype has ten or more counts. This chain's CDR3 is CASSRQGNPSTDTQYF. The CDR3 DNA sequence: TGTGCCAGCAGTAGACAGGGCAACCCTAGCACAGATACGCAGTATTTT. The gene calls are TRBV12-3 or TRBV12-4 and TRBJ2-3; 7 positions agree with TRBD1. J lost 0 bases, V lost 5 bases, and 8 bases had no gene match. The CDR3 length is 16 residues.

This clonotype was found many times. The V and J genes are TRBV7-2 and TRBJ2-1, with 10 bases identical to TRBD2. The germline V gene has CDR1 SGHTA and CDR2 FQGNSA. V was pared by 1 base and J by 0 bases, with 3 bases of the junction left unmatched. This CDR3 comprises 17 residues. As DNA, the CDR3 is TGTGCCAGCAGCTTAGATTCTAGCGGGAGCTCCTACAATGAGCAGTTCTTC. Translated, it gives CASSLDSSGSSYNEQFF.

The sample holds many counts of this clonotype. The J gene is TRBJ2-3, the V gene TRBV5-1; tentatively, D is TRBD2 (6 bases). The CDR3 is made up of 15 amino acids. The V gene lost 2 bases and the J gene lost 0 bases, with 10 bases spanning the gap. The germline gives CDR1 SGHRS, CDR2 YFSETQ. CDR3 nucleotide sequence: TGCGCCAGCAGCTTAATTAGCGGTAGCACAGATACGCAGTATTTT. Translation gives CASSLISGSTDTQYF.

This clonotype occurred many times. This rearrangement joins TRBV7-8 to TRBJ2-2; 11 nucleotides match TRBD2. With 6 bases clipped from V and 3 bases from J, the junction kept 3 bases outside the gene matches. This CDR3 is 15 amino acids long. Germline V gene lookup returns CDR1 SGHVS and CDR2 FQNEAQ. The DNA for the CDR3 is TGTGCCAGCAGGCTAGCGGGGGGCTACACCGGGGAGCTGTTTTTT. Translating gives CASRLAGGYTGELFF.

The chain employs TRBV7-6 and TRBJ2-2; TRBD1 aligns across 9 bases. The CDR3 is 15 amino acids. Germline-derived CDR1 and CDR2 are SGHVS and FNYEAQ. The J segment lost 4 bases and the V segment lost 5 bases, leaving 5 bases of the junction unmatched. The chain's CDR3 is CASSPWTGVTGELFF. CDR3 DNA sequence: TGTGCCAGCAGCCCGTGGACAGGGGTCACCGGGGAGCTGTTTTTT.

The genes are TRBV11-2 and TRBJ2-3, with D maybe TRBD2 (8 bases). Germline CDR1 reads SGHAT; CDR2 reads FQNNGV. V lost 6 bases and J lost 4, with 29 bases in between. The CDR3 has 19 amino acids. The CDR3 protein is CASSLRLSAGGQLADTQYF. Here the CDR3 DNA reads TGTGCCAGCAGTCTTCGATTGTCGGCGGGGGGACAGTTGGCAGATACGCAGTATTTT.

Many counts were recorded for this clonotype. This chain uses TRBV3-2 with TRBJ1-3. TRBV3-2 is designated a pseudogene. The CDR3 has 11 residues. DNA for the CDR3: TGTGCCAGCAGCCCTGGAAACACCATATATTTT. It encodes CASSPGNTIYF.